These 7 T cell receptor beta chains came from one sample sequenced in a study of siplizumab effects on memory and regulatory T cells. TCRdb keeps only in-frame clones here, not all; method: immunoSEQ multiplex PCR. The profile shows some 62,000 clones, over 65% of them singletons. Input material: memory CD4+ T cells sorted from blood. These TCRs come from a human donor in good health.

V and J are TRBV29-1 and TRBJ1-5; D is undetermined. Looked up from germline, CDR1 is SQVTM and CDR2 is ANQGSEA. The CDR3 loop spans 12 amino acids. V lost 7 bases and J lost 4, with 11 bases in between. CDR3: CSAGLQNQPQHF. For the CDR3, the DNA is TGCAGCGCCGGGCTACAGAATCAGCCCCAGCATTTT.

The chain couples TRBV7-2 to TRBJ2-3; perhaps D is TRBD1 or TRBD2 (6 bases each). Trimming took 1 base from V and 2 from J, leaving 10 bases between them. CDR1 and CDR2 from the germline V gene are SGHTA and FQGNSA. The CDR3 loop spans 15 amino acids. The CDR3 DNA is TGTGCCAGCAGCTTAGTGGGGGGCGACACAGATACGCAGTATTTT. This translates into CASSLVGGDTDTQYF.

The chain has TRBV11-3 and TRBJ2-3, with 14 positions matching TRBD2. Per germline, CDR1 SGHNT and CDR2 YENEEA. V lost 6 bases to trimming and J lost 9 bases; unmatched junction nucleotides: 14. This CDR3 is built from 17 residues. The CDR3 spells CASSIRTSGGFTETQYF. Here the CDR3 DNA reads TGTGCCAGCAGTATTAGGACTAGCGGGGGGTTTACTGAAACGCAGTATTTT.

This chain connects TRBV15 to TRBJ2-5; weak D call: TRBD2 (5 bases). V shed 6 bases and J shed 4 bases, with 15 bases lying between them. CDR1 is LNHNV, CDR2 YYDKDF, per germline (reference sequence). The CDR3 consists of 14 residues. The DNA for the CDR3 is TGTGCCACCAGGGGCCCGGACTTGCTAGAGACCCAGTACTTC. Translation gives CATRGPDLLETQYF. The variable domain in full, with the rest retrieved from reference TRBV15 and TRBJ2-5, is DAMVIQNPRYQVTQFGKPVTLSCSQTLNHNVMYWYQQKSSQAPKLLFHYYDKDFNNEADTPDNFQSRRPNTSFCFLDIRSPGLGDTAMYLCATRGPDLLETQYFGPGTRLLVL.

The chain recombines TRBV6-1 with TRBJ1-5; 9 nucleotides line up with TRBD1. This CDR3 spans 14 amino acids. Per germline, CDR1 MNHNS and CDR2 SASEGT. Unmatched junction bases numbered 9, after V lost 8 bases and J lost 7 bases. The DNA of the CDR3 is TGTGCCAGCGTTGAACAGGGGGCGCAGCAGCCCCAGCATTTT. Residues: CASVEQGAQQPQHF.

The V and J genes are TRBV2 and TRBJ1-5; D perhaps matches TRBD1 (5 bases). This CDR3 has 13 residues. Germline V CDR1 and CDR2: SNHLY, FYNNEI. The germline V and J ends were trimmed by 4 bases and 5 bases, with 9 bases remaining between them. The CDR3 DNA sequence: TGTGCCAGCAGTGGCCAGGGAGATCAGCCCCAGCATTTT. Translated, it gives CASSGQGDQPQHF.

The CDR3 here is CASVPGEVSYNEQFF. In DNA, the CDR3 is TGTGCTAGTGTCCCCGGCGAGGTGTCCTACAATGAGCAGTTCTTC. The chain has TRBV12-5 and TRBJ2-1; no firm D call. V dropped 7 bases and J dropped 1 base, with 14 bases sitting between them. CDR1 LGHNT and CDR2 FRNRAP come from the germline V gene. This CDR3 contains 15 residues.